These T cell receptor beta chains were read from a single sample in a study of blood T cell repertoires in COVID-19. TCRdb keeps only in-frame clones here, not all; method: immunoSEQ multiplex PCR. The sample comprises 100,000 to 150,000 clones, less than 90% of which are singletons, and 6.6% rests with the top ten. Material for sequencing was peripheral blood. The receptors stem from a man of 80 years or more with active or convalescent COVID-19. Each CDR3 is given with its conserved first and last residue.

V: TRBV19; CDR3: CASSMSLAVYNEQFF
V: TRBV10-3; CDR3: CAISDNYEQYF
V: TRBV9; CDR3: CASSLRGENSPLHF
V: TRBV6-5; CDR3: CASSSYSITNYGYTF
V: TRBV7-3; CDR3: CASSLIPSRADTQYF
V: TRBV19; CDR3: CASSPRLAGVADTQYF
V: TRBV6-6; CDR3: CASIRTTGQGIPGANVLTF
V: TRBV4-1; CDR3: CASSRSGTVNQPQHF
V: TRBV11-3; CDR3: CASSPRSSGNTGELFF
V: TRBV5-1; CDR3: CASSLGTGAYNEQFF
V: TRBV5-1; CDR3: CASIRAGGEDTQYF
V: TRBV11-3; CDR3: CASSLLSGGSSYNEQFF
V: TRBV5-1; CDR3: CASSWLDKNTEAFF
V: TRBV5-1; CDR3: CASSTNRGPNEKLFF
V: TRBV10-3; CDR3: CAIRGQGSNEQFF
V: TRBV10-2; CDR3: CASRGQGFYGYTF
V: TRBV15; CDR3: CATSSPSSGGAGNEQFF
V: TRBV27; CDR3: CASSFPRTSGGAVTYTQYF
V: TRBV3-1/TRBV3-2; CDR3: CASSPVTGRAEAFF
V: TRBV11-2; CDR3: CASSLQGFEQYF
V: TRBV20-1; CDR3: CSASRGGSDGEQYF
V: TRBV7-8; CDR3: CASSVQQGANYGYTF
V: TRBV5-6; CDR3: CARTQGNTEAFF
V: TRBV27; CDR3: CASSWTGLRLDYGYTF
V: TRBV29-1; CDR3: CSVERGTALNTEAFF
V: TRBV28; CDR3: CASSSSAGAANEKLFF
V: TRBV19; CDR3: CASSIGRQPQHF
V: TRBV6-5; CDR3: CASSYRGADEKLFF
V: TRBV27; CDR3: CASSLIGGTSPNEQFF
V: TRBV19; CDR3: CASSITGADNPDTQYF
V: TRBV29-1; CDR3: CSVGREGYEQYF
V: TRBV24-1; CDR3: CATSEAGSGFYNEQFF
V: TRBV7-2; CDR3: CASSSDPSGRVEQYF
V: TRBV19; CDR3: CASSQGSNEKLFF
V: TRBV18; CDR3: CATTRERDGYTF
V: TRBV4-2; CDR3: CASSQEGQVGEKLFF
V: TRBV11-3; CDR3: CASSLGLAGSTDTQYF
V: TRBV18; CDR3: CASSPRSGGGTDTQYF
V: TRBV10-2; CDR3: CASSGTGGSQPQHF
V: TRBV18; CDR3: CASSPQTGSNQPQHF
V: TRBV2; CDR3: CASRIGQPYYGYTF
V: TRBV6-5; CDR3: CASSYSNRGPYNEQFF
V: TRBV21-1; CDR3: CASSKPPRGGTDTQYF
V: TRBV18; CDR3: CASSIRVGQGLAYNEQFF
V: TRBV7-2; CDR3: CASSDRGIGSTDTQYF
V: TRBV5-1; CDR3: CASSLEGASGTYEQYF